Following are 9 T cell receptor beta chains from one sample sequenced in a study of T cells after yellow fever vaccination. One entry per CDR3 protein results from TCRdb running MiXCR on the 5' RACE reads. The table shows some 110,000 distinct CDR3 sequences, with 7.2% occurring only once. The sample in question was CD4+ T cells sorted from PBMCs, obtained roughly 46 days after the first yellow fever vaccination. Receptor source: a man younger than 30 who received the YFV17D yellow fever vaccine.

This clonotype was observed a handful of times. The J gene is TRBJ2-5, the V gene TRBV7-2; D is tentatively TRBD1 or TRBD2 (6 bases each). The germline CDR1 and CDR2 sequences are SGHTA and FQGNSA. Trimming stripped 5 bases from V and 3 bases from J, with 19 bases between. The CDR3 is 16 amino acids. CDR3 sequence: CASSPGDWRPKETQYF. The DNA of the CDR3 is TGTGCCAGCAGCCCAGGGGACTGGCGGCCCAAAGAGACCCAGTACTTC.

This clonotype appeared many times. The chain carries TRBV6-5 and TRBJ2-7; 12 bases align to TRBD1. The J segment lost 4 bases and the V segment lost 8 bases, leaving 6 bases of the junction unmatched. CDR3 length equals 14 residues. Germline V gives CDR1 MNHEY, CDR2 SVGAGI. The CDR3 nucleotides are TGTGCCAGCCTGCCGGGACAGGGGGCTTACGAGCAGTACTTC. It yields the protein CASLPGQGAYEQYF.

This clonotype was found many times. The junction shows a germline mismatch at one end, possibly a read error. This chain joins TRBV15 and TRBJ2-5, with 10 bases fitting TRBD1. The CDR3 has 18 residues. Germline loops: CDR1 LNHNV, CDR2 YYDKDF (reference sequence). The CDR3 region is CATSGDRDRGSLVETQYF. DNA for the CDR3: TGTGCCACCAGCGGAGACCGGGACAGGGGATCGTTGGTGGAGACCCAGTACTTC.

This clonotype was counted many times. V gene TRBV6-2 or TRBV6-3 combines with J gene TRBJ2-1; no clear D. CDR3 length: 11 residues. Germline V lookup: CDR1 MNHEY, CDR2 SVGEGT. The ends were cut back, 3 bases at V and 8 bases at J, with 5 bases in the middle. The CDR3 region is CASSYPYEQFF. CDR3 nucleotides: TGTGCCAGCAGTTATCCCTATGAGCAGTTCTTC.

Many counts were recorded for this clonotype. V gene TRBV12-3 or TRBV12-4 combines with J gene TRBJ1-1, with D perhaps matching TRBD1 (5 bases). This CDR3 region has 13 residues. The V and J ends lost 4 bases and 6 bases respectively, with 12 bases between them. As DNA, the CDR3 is TGTGCCAGCAGTTCCGGGGCCAGGGCTGAAGCTTTCTTT. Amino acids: CASSSGARAEAFF.

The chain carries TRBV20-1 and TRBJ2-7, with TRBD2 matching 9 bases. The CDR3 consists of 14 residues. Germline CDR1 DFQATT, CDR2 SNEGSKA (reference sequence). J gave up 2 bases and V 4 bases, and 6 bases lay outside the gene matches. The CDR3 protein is CSATLLAGTYEQYF. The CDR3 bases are TGCAGTGCTACCCTTCTAGCGGGGACCTACGAGCAGTACTTC.

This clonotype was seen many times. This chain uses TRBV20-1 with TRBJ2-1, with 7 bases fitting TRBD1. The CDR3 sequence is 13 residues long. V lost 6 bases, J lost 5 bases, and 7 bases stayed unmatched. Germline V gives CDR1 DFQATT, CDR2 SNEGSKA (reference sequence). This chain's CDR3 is CSATGTADNEQFF. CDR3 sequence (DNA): TGCAGTGCCACCGGGACAGCAGACAATGAGCAGTTCTTC.

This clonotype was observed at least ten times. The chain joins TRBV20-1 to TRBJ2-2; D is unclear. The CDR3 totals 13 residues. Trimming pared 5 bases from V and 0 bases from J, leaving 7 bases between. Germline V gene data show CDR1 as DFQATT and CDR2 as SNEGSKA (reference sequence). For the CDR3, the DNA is TGCAGTGCTCCTCAGCCGAACACCGGGGAGCTGTTTTTT. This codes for CSAPQPNTGELFF.

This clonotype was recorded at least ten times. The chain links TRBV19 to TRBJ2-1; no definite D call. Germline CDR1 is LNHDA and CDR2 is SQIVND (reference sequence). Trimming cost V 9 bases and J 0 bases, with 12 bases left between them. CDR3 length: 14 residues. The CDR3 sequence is CASGRASSYNEQFF. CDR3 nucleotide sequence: TGTGCCAGCGGACGGGCGAGCTCCTACAATGAGCAGTTCTTC.